This note documents a single T cell receptor beta chain sequence. This sample was included in a study of cytomegalovirus exposure and HLA in healthy donors. V dropped 8 bases and J dropped 3 bases, with 15 bases sitting between them. Germline loops: CDR1 LNHNV, CDR2 YYDKDF (reference sequence). CDR3 length: 14 residues. Both 60 Vbeta primers and 13 Jbeta primers went into the PCR. Using immunoSEQ multiplex PCR, the repertoire was profiled, and TCRdb retains in-frame clones only, with some absent. The table includes over 120,000 clones, around 79% detected once. The sequenced sample consisted of PBMCs. This chain uses TRBV15 with TRBJ2-3; D is perhaps TRBD2 (5 bases). This clonotype was obtained from a male donor in good health and CMV-seronegative. The CDR3: CATLRYGLTDTQYF. DNA of the CDR3: TGTGCCACCCTGAGGTACGGACTTACAGATACGCAGTATTTT.